This T cell receptor (beta chain) was recovered during a study of T cell repertoires in cytomegalovirus infection. The wider study: Both a matching HLA type and CMV infection were indicated by public TCR beta signatures.

This CDR3 is 15 amino acids long. Germline V lookup: CDR1 MNHEY, CDR2 SVGAGI. V was trimmed by 2 bases and J by 4 bases, leaving 13 bases between them. This clonotype was seen more than once but under ten times. Its antigen is unidentified. TCRdb used MiXCR to reprocess the reads, holding one entry per CDR3 protein. Seen here are roughly 120,000 distinct CDR3 sequences, roughly 30% observed once, and the top ten hold around two fifths. The TCR sequence derives from a human donor in good health (CMV status not recorded). Some clones in this sample may be carry-over from other donors' samples. The material was CD8+ T cells from cultured PBMCs, obtained from culture after CMV antigen stimulation. The chain uses TRBV6-5 and TRBJ2-3, with D possibly called TRBD1 or TRBD2 (5 bases each). For the CDR3, the DNA is TGTGCCAGCAGTTACCTTCGGCAGGGACCAGATACGCAGTATTTT. Amino acids: CASSYLRQGPDTQYF.